This section outlines one T cell receptor (beta chain) sequence together with its context. Its matching antigen is unknown. The sample is drawn from a study of T cells in Graves' hyperthyroidism and ophthalmopathy. CDR3 length equals 18 residues. Germline CDR1 reads SEHNR; CDR2 reads FQNEAQ (reference sequence). V lost 7 bases, J lost 4 bases, and 28 bases lay in between. Study-level findings and limits: Using 13 V-J features, a model discriminated ophthalmopathy from stable hyperthyroidism. Appearing also in blood were most of the thyroid clonotypes expanded above 0.001.

RNA transcripts gave rise to amplified TCR beta CDR3 regions. During a first-round RT-PCR of the TCR CDR3, the HTBI primer set was used. One entry per CDR3 protein results from TCRdb running MiXCR on the multiplex PCR reads. This sample has about 570,000 distinct CDR3 sequences, with 14% found just once. Uncontrolled infection, other autoimmune disease, pregnancy or lactation excluded patients. 10 ml fresh peripheral blood yielded the PBMCs. The source of this sequence is a woman between 40 and 50 years old with Graves' hyperthyroidism. Sequencing was performed on blood. J is TRBJ1-1 and V is TRBV7-9, with a possible D match to TRBD1 (6 bases). CDR3 bases: TGTGCCAGCAAACCCGCGGGCGGTGGGGGCCGAGTAACCACTGAAGCTTTCTTT. Its protein is CASKPAGGGGRVTTEAFF.